This T cell receptor beta chain was identified in a study of tumor and adjacent non-tumor tissue in lung cancer. Study outcomes and limitations: Tumor repertoires had a smaller top 100 clone share than normal lung.

TCRbeta libraries were built with three rounds of nested PCR, modified from ARM-PCR. TCRdb reprocessed the multiplex PCR reads via MiXCR and lists one record per CDR3 protein. The data hold fewer than 80,000 distinct CDR3 sequences, with about two thirds observed a single time. The CDR3 runs 15 residues. Germline V gene sequence: CDR1 MNHEY, CDR2 SVGAGI. With respect to this clonotype: The antigen remains unidentified. Germline is not matched at one junction end, which may reflect a read error.

The template was RNA from unsorted bulk tissue. The source material was lung tumor tissue. The receptor comes from a woman aged 70-85 years with non-small cell lung cancer. This chain joins TRBV6-5 and TRBJ2-1, with 11 bases fitting TRBD2. The CDR3 region is CASRYSVTSGKGQFF. The DNA of the CDR3 is TGTGCCAGCAGATACTCGGTGACTAGCGGGAAGGGGCAGTTCTTC.